This TCR beta chain was recovered during a study of blood T cell repertoires in COVID-19. The overall study: Spain, Italy and the United States supplied samples that represented acute and convalescent COVID-19. T cells, B-cell-depleted T cells, or PBMCs supplied cDNA or gDNA.

Authors' analysis steps: Reference gene primers were amplified, and this amplification served to estimate nucleated cell counts. Only in-frame clones appear in the TCRdb table, and some are missing; sequencing was by immunoSEQ multiplex PCR. V, J and clone size are those of that table, while D and trimming were read from the DNA. The sample lists 35,000 to 50,000 clones, 82% occurring once. V lost 6 bases to trimming and J lost 9 bases; unmatched junction nucleotides: 7. This CDR3 spans 13 amino acids. The receptor's source is a woman in her 70s with acute or convalescent COVID-19. The specimen sequenced was peripheral blood. The chain links TRBV12-3 or TRBV12-4 to TRBJ2-1, with 8 bases aligning to TRBD2. The CDR3 spells CASRPGTRGEQFF. The CDR3 DNA reads TGTGCCAGCAGGCCCGGGACTAGGGGTGAGCAGTTCTTC.